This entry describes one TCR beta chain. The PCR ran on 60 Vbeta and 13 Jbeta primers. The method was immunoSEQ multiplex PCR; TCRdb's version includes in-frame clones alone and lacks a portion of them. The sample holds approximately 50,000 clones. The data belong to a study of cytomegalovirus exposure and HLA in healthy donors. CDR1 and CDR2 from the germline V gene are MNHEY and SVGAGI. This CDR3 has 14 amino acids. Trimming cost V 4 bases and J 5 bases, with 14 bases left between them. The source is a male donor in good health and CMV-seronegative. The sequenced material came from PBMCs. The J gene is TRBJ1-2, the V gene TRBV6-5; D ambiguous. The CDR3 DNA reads TGTGCCAGCAGTTCCCGTGGCCCCCCGTATGGCTACACCTTC. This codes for CASSSRGPPYGYTF.